These 3 T cell receptor beta chains were all obtained from the same sample, sequenced in a study of blood T cells in healthy people across ages. A second PCR, run for about 7 to 11 cycles, used a sample-barcoded 5' primer plus a J-beta primer mix. Each CDR3 protein is one row after TCRdb ran MiXCR on the 5' RACE reads. This table has 540,000 or so distinct CDR3 sequences, about 25% appearing once. Sequenced sample: blood. The receptors originated from a woman between 65 and 79 years old in good health.

This chain's CDR3 is CASSPTGFPNYGYTF. As DNA, the CDR3 is TGTGCCAGCAGCCCGACAGGCTTCCCTAACTATGGCTACACCTTC. The rearrangement joins TRBV27 to TRBJ1-2, with a weak D call TRBD1 (6 bases). CDR3 size: 15 residues. Germline CDR1 is MNHEY and CDR2 is SMNVEV (reference sequence). V dropped 6 bases and J dropped 0 bases, with 14 bases sitting between them.

The chain recombines TRBV27 with TRBJ2-7, with 11 bases identical to TRBD2. Per germline, CDR1 MNHEY and CDR2 SMNVEV (reference sequence). CDR3 length: 16 residues. V lost 4 bases, J lost 4 bases, and 9 bases stayed unmatched. DNA of the CDR3: TGTGCCAGCAGTTCTATGACTAGCGGGAACCCGTACGAGCAGTACTTC. Its protein product is CASSSMTSGNPYEQYF.

This clonotype was detected many times. CDR3 in amino acids: CASRGQGAGEQYF. CDR3 nucleotides: TGTGCCAGCAGGGGACAGGGGGCTGGAGAGCAGTACTTC. The chain joins TRBV11-3 to TRBJ2-7; 12 positions match TRBD1. CDR3 size: 13 residues. With V trimmed by 6 bases and J by 7 bases, 4 bases remained unmatched. Germline V gives CDR1 SGHNT, CDR2 YENEEA. Complete variable domain (other parts from reference TRBV11-3 and TRBJ2-7): EAGVVQSPRYKIIEKKQPVAFWCNPISGHNTLYWYLQNLGQGPELLIRYENEEAVDDSQLPKDRFSAERLKGVDSTLKIQPAELGDSAVYLCASRGQGAGEQYFGPGTRLTVT.